Below, one TCR beta chain is given with its context. The sample belongs to a study of blood T cell repertoires in COVID-19. Study-level background: Sample material is recorded as cDNA or gDNA derived from T cells, B-cell-depleted T cells, or PBMCs.

Trimming removed 6 bases from V and 0 bases from J, with 13 bases in between. This CDR3 is built from 15 residues. Germline V CDR1 and CDR2: SNHLY, FYNNEI. Authors' analysis steps: The assay estimated nucleated cells by amplifying reference gene primers. Here immunoSEQ multiplex PCR was the method, and the copy in TCRdb shows in-frame clones only, minus some. Clone size and V and J calls were adopted from that table, with D and trimming inferred from the DNA. The repertoire holds 20,000 to 25,000 clones, with about nine tenths as singletons. The receptor was isolated from a human donor with active COVID-19. The donor label of this sample is uncertain. The chain couples TRBV2 to TRBJ2-3; D ambiguous. Sequenced: peripheral blood. CDR3: CASSADTASTDTQYF. Here the CDR3 DNA reads TGTGCCAGCAGCGCCGACACGGCTAGCACAGATACGCAGTATTTT.